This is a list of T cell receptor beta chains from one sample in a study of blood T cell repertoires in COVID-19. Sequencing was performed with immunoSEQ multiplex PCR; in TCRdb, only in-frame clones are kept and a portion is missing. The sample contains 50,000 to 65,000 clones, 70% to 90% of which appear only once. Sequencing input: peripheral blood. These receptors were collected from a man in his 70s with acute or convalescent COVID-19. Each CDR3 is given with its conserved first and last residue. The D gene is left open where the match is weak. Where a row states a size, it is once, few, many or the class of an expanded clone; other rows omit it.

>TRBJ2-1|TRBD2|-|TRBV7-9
CASSWGLAGIYNEQFF
TGTGCCAGCAGCTGGGGACTAGCGGGGATCTACAATGAGCAGTTCTTC
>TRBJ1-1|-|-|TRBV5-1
CASRSDSFEAFF
TGCGCCAGCAGATCAGACAGCTTTGAAGCTTTCTTT
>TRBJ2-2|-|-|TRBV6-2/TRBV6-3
CASSYRGGTGLFF
TGTGCCAGCAGTTACCGCGGAGGGACTGGGCTGTTTTTT
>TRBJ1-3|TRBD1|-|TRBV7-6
CASSLETGQSGNTIYF
TGTGCCAGCAGCTTAGAGACAGGGCAGTCTGGAAACACCATATATTTT
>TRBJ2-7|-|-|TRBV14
CASSLRQFPYEQYF
TGTGCCAGCAGCTTACGACAGTTTCCCTACGAGCAGTACTTC
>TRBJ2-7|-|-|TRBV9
CASSEGQGLSYEQYF
TGTGCCAGCAGCGAAGGGCAGGGGCTATCCTACGAGCAGTACTTC
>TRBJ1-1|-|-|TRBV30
CAWSGLRGTEAFF
TGTGCCTGGAGTGGCCTTCGGGGCACTGAAGCTTTCTTT
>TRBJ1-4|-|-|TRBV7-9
CASSLSPTYEKLFF
TGTGCCAGCAGCTTATCCCCTACCTACGAAAAACTGTTTTTT
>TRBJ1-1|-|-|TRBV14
CASSQARSTEAFF
TGTGCCAGCAGCCAAGCCCGGTCCACTGAAGCTTTCTTT
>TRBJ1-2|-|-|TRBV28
CASSRVLDGYTF
TGTGCCAGCAGCAGGGTTCTGGATGGCTACACCTTC
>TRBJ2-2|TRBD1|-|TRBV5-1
CASSVQGANTGELFF
TGCGCCAGCAGCGTACAGGGGGCTAACACCGGGGAGCTGTTTTTT
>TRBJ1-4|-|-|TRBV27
CASSYSHGREKLFF
TGTGCCAGCAGTTACAGCCATGGGCGTGAAAAACTGTTTTTT
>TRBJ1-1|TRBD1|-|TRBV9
CASSARPEDRRDTNTEAFF
TGTGCCAGCAGCGCCCGTCCCGAGGACAGGCGTGATACGAACACTGAAGCTTTCTTT
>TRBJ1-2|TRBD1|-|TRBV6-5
CASSYSYRGIYGYTF
TGTGCCAGCAGTTACTCATACAGGGGTATCTATGGCTACACCTTC
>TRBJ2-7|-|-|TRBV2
CASSEAWHSYEQYF
TGTGCCAGCAGTGAAGCGTGGCACAGTTACGAGCAGTACTTC
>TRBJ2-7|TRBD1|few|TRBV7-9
CASSYRDRRYEQYF
TGTGCCAGCAGCTACCGGGACAGGCGCTACGAGCAGTACTTC
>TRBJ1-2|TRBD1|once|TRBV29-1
CSVGGQGTTNYGYTF
TGCAGCGTTGGGGGACAGGGGACTACTAACTATGGCTACACCTTC
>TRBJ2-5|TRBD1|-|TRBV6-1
CASSEPSTGVEETQYF
TGTGCCAGCAGTGAACCCTCGACAGGGGTTGAGGAGACCCAGTACTTC
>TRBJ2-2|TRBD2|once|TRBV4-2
CASSPGLASGELFF
TGTGCCAGCAGCCCGGGACTAGCTAGCGGGGAGCTGTTTTTT
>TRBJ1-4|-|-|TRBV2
CASRLQGANEKLFF
TGTGCCAGCAGATTGCAGGGTGCCAATGAAAAACTGTTTTTT
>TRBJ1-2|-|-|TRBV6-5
CASSQTPDYGYTF
TGTGCCAGCAGCCAGACTCCGGACTATGGCTACACCTTC
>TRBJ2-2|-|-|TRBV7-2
CASSWGPASGELFF
TGTGCCAGCAGCTGGGGCCCGGCGTCCGGGGAGCTGTTTTTT
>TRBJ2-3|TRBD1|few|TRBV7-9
CASSLAMDRDTQYF
TGTGCCAGCAGCTTAGCGATGGACAGGGATACGCAGTATTTT
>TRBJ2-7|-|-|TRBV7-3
CASSEASRGYEQYF
TGTGCCAGCAGCGAGGCCTCGCGAGGCTACGAGCAGTACTTC
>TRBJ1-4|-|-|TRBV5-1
CASSLGQGGNEKLFF
TGCGCCAGCAGCTTGGGGCAGGGAGGAAATGAAAAACTGTTTTTT
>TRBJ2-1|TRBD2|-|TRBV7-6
CASSLAAGGPREQFF
TGTGCCAGCAGCTTAGCGGCGGGGGGGCCCCGCGAGCAGTTCTTC
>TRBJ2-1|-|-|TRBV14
CASSQDLGSGSYNEQFF
TGTGCCAGCAGCCAAGATTTGGGCAGCGGCTCCTACAATGAGCAGTTCTTC
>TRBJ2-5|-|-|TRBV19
CASSLRGGAIRETQYF
TGTGCCAGTAGTCTGAGAGGAGGGGCGATTAGGGAGACCCAGTACTTC
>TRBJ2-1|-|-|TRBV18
CASSQESSYNEQFF
TGTGCCAGCTCCCAAGAGAGCTCCTACAATGAGCAGTTCTTC
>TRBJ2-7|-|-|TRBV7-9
CASSLTATYEQYF
TGTGCCAGCAGCTTGACAGCCACCTACGAGCAGTACTTC
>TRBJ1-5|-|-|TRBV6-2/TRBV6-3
CASSTPREGGYQPQHF
TGTGCCAGCAGTACCCCGAGGGAAGGAGGGTATCAGCCCCAGCATTTT
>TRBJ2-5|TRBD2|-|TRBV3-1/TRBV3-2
CASSQAGTSGGAYETQYF
TGTGCCAGCAGCCAAGCCGGGACTAGCGGGGGGGCATATGAGACCCAGTACTTC
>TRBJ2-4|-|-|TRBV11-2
CASSLGQSIAKNIQYF
TGTGCCAGCAGCTTGGGGCAGTCTATTGCCAAAAACATTCAGTACTTC
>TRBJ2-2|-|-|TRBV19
CASTPSISTGELFF
TGTGCCAGTACCCCTAGCATTAGCACCGGGGAGCTGTTTTTT
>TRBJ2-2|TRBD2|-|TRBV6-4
CASRAGTSGDTGELFF
TGTGCCAGCAGAGCCGGGACTAGCGGGGACACCGGGGAGCTGTTTTTT
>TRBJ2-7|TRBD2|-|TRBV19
CASSSNLAGWGYEQYF
TGTGCCAGTAGTAGCAACCTAGCGGGCTGGGGCTACGAGCAGTACTTC
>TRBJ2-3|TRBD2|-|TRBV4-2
CASGPLAGGTDTQYF
TGTGCCAGCGGCCCACTAGCGGGGGGCACAGATACGCAGTATTTT
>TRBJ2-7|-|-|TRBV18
CASSLGKQGYEQYF
TGTGCCAGCTCACTAGGGAAACAGGGCTACGAGCAGTACTTC
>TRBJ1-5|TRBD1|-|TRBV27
CASGPTGNSNQPQHF
TGTGCCAGCGGACCGACAGGGAATAGCAATCAGCCCCAGCATTTT
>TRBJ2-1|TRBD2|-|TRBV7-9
CASSTEASGGAREQFF
TGTGCCAGCAGCACCGAGGCTAGCGGGGGGGCTCGTGAGCAGTTCTTC
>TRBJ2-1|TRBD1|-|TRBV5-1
CASSIQGVVRNEQFF
TGCGCCAGCAGCATACAGGGGGTAGTCCGCAATGAGCAGTTCTTC
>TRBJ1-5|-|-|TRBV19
CASSMTGDYQPQHF
TGTGCCAGTAGTATGACAGGAGACTATCAGCCCCAGCATTTT
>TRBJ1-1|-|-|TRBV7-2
CASSLSVPTEAFF
TGTGCCAGCAGCCTCAGTGTCCCCACTGAAGCTTTCTTT
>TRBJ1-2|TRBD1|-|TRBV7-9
CASSSTGGIMYGYTF
TGTGCCAGCAGCTCGACAGGGGGCATCATGTATGGCTACACCTTC
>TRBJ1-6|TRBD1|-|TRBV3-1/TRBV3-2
CASSLRDRVYSPLHF
TGTGCCAGCAGCCTCCGGGACAGGGTTTATTCACCCCTCCACTTT
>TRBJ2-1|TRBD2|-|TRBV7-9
CASSQGLAVDEQFF
TGTGCCAGCAGCCAAGGACTAGCTGTTGATGAGCAGTTCTTC
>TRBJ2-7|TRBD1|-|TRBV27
CASSPRTGGYEQYF
TGTGCCAGCAGTCCAAGGACAGGAGGATACGAGCAGTACTTC
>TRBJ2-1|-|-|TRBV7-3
CASSLGAPPGADEQFF
TGTGCCAGCAGCTTAGGGGCCCCTCCCGGTGCTGATGAGCAGTTCTTC
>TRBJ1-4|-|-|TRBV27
CASSFVGGREKLFF
TGTGCCAGCAGTTTTGTGGGGGGTCGGGAAAAACTGTTTTTT
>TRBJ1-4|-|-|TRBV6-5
CASSYSRGRLNEKLFF
TGTGCCAGCAGTTACTCGAGGGGGAGATTGAATGAAAAACTGTTTTTT
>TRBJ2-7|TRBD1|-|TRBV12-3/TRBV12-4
CASSRGQRKYF
TGTGCCAGCAGCCGGGGACAGAGAAAGTACTTC
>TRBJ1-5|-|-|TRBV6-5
CASSYVGGQPQHF
TGTGCCAGCAGTTACGTGGGAGGGCAGCCCCAGCATTTT
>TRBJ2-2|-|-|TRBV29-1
CSVGRGGQGTLFF
TGCAGCGTTGGACGGGGGGGACAGGGTACACTGTTTTTT
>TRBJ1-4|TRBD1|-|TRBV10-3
CAISGHRGPGEKLFF
TGTGCCATCAGTGGACACAGGGGGCCAGGAGAAAAACTGTTTTTT
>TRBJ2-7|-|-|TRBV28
CASSGQGFPYEQYF
TGTGCCAGCAGCGGTCAGGGGTTCCCCTACGAGCAGTACTTC
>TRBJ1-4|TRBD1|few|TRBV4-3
CASSQAPGQGNEKLFF
TGCGCCAGCAGCCAAGCTCCGGGACAGGGGAATGAAAAACTGTTTTTT
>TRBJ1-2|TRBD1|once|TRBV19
CASTPQPDRGGGYTF
TGTGCCAGTACCCCGCAACCGGACAGGGGAGGCGGCTACACCTTC